The 30 T cell receptor beta chains in this list originate from one sample, sequenced in a study of blood T cells in healthy people across ages. The second PCR ran roughly 6 to 11 cycles with a sample-barcoded 5' primer and J-beta primers. From the 5' RACE reads, TCRdb called clonotypes with MiXCR, one entry per CDR3 protein. The sample lists 250,000 to 300,000 distinct CDR3 sequences; around 30% were seen once. The specimen was blood. The receptors come from a woman in her seventies in good health.

This clonotype was seen just once. The chain has TRBV20-1 and TRBJ2-5; TRBD2 matches 7 bases. The DNA end is a closer match to TRBJ2-7, so the J assignment may be wrong. Germline V lookup: CDR1 DFQATT, CDR2 SNEGSKA (reference sequence). CDR3 size: 14 residues. CDR3 residues: CSASALADRYEQYF. The CDR3, as DNA: TGCAGTGCTAGTGCTCTAGCGGACCGTTACGAGCAGTACTTC.

This clonotype appeared many times. The chain employs TRBV20-1 and TRBJ2-7; the D is unclear. V was pared by 3 bases and J by 6 bases, with 15 bases between. This CDR3 is 13 amino acids long. CDR1 DFQATT and CDR2 SNEGSKA come from the germline V gene (reference sequence). The CDR3: CSASGSQAREQYF. CDR3 nucleotides: TGCAGTGCTAGTGGAAGCCAGGCGCGCGAGCAGTACTTC.

Turning to this clonotype: Its ends do not fully match the called genes, so a read error is possible. This rearrangement joins TRBV28 to TRBJ2-5; no clear D gene. This CDR3 has 14 amino acids. Germline CDR1 and CDR2: MDHEN and SYDVKM. CDR3 loop: CATRTNVGQGTQYF. The CDR3 DNA sequence: TGTGCCACCCGCACCAACGTAGGTCAAGGGACCCAGTACTTC.

This chain links TRBV7-3 with TRBJ2-5; TRBD2 matches 10 bases. Germline V lookup: CDR1 SGHTA, CDR2 FQGTGA. CDR3 length: 15 amino acids. V shed 0 bases, J shed 4 bases, and the junction held 2 bases outside the gene matches. The CDR3 sequence: CASSLTQREGETQYF. The CDR3 nucleotides are TGTGCCAGCAGCTTAACGCAGCGGGAGGGAGAGACCCAGTACTTC.

The gene calls are TRBV4-1 and TRBJ2-5; D is possibly TRBD1 or TRBD2 (6 bases each). The CDR3 consists of 14 residues. Germline CDR1 and CDR2: MGHRA and YSYEKL. With 1 base removed from V and 4 bases from J, the gap between germline ends came to 10 bases. CDR3 sequence reads: CASSQVGGGETQYF. The CDR3 DNA follows: TGCGCCAGCAGCCAAGTCGGAGGGGGAGAGACCCAGTACTTC.

This clonotype has ten or more counts. The rearrangement uses TRBV6-6 and TRBJ2-2; the D call may be TRBD1 or TRBD2 (6 bases each). The V end lost 3 bases, the J end lost 5 bases, and 13 bases lay between the germline ends. This CDR3 has 15 amino acids. Germline V gene lookup returns CDR1 MNHNY and CDR2 SVGAGI (reference sequence). In DNA, the CDR3 is TGTGCCAGCAGTTATGGTAGGGGGACTACCGGGGAGCTGTTTTTT. Translated, it gives CASSYGRGTTGELFF.

The chain employs TRBV7-2 and TRBJ1-2; a possible D gene is TRBD1 (5 bases). With 6 bases removed from V and 2 bases from J, the gap between germline ends came to 16 bases. CDR3 size: 15 residues. Germline V gene sequence: CDR1 SGHTA, CDR2 FQGNSA. DNA for the CDR3: TGTGCCAGCAGTCCCCCGGGGCTCAGAAACTATGGCTACACCTTC. Its translation: CASSPPGLRNYGYTF.

This clonotype was counted only a few times. The chain is built from TRBV7-2 and TRBJ2-5; D remains unclear. The CDR3 contains 14 residues. Germline V gene lookup returns CDR1 SGHTA and CDR2 FQGNSA. V was pared by 4 bases and J by 4 bases, with 13 bases between. The CDR3 region is CASSSHPRGETQYF. The CDR3 DNA reads TGTGCCAGCAGCTCCCACCCAAGAGGAGAGACCCAGTACTTC.

The J gene is TRBJ2-3, the V gene TRBV7-2; 8 positions agree with TRBD2. CDR3 length equals 15 residues. With 6 bases clipped from V and 3 bases from J, the junction kept 8 bases outside the gene matches. The germline V gene has CDR1 SGHTA and CDR2 FQGNSA. The CDR3 spells CASSSQRGWTDTQYF. The CDR3 nucleotides read TGTGCCAGCAGTTCTCAGCGGGGGTGGACAGATACGCAGTATTTT.

The rearrangement joins TRBV6-2 or TRBV6-3 to TRBJ2-1; TRBD1 aligns across 8 bases. V lost 6 bases to trimming and J lost 15 bases; unmatched junction nucleotides: 13. Per germline, CDR1 MNHEY and CDR2 SVGEGT. CDR3 size: 13 residues. This CDR3 reads CASRSTGVKRPFF. The DNA for the CDR3 is TGTGCCAGCAGATCGACAGGGGTCAAAAGGCCGTTCTTC.

The V gene is TRBV4-2, the J gene TRBJ2-1; maybe TRBD2 (6 bases). V dropped 0 bases and J dropped 8 bases, with 20 bases sitting between them. The CDR3 consists of 17 residues. From germline, CDR1 is LGHNA and CDR2 YNFKEQ. DNA for the CDR3: TGTGCCAGCAGCCAAGATGTTGTTAGGGACTCTCCCCATGAGCAGTTCTTC. This sequence encodes CASSQDVVRDSPHEQFF.

This clonotype was seen a handful of times. V is TRBV18 and J is TRBJ1-2; 8 positions agree with TRBD1. This CDR3 is 13 amino acids long. Germline V CDR1 and CDR2: KGHSH, LQKENI. After removal of 2 bases from V and 6 bases from J, the junction contained 2 bases not matched to a gene. The CDR3 loop reads CASSPGQGHGYTF. In nucleotides, the CDR3 is TGTGCCAGCTCACCAGGACAGGGACATGGCTACACCTTC.

V usage is TRBV4-1 and J usage is TRBJ1-5; D ambiguous. V was clipped by 0 bases and J by 9 bases, with 12 bases between them. This CDR3 is built from 14 residues. The germline V gene has CDR1 MGHRA and CDR2 YSYEKL. The CDR3 nucleotides read TGCGCCAGCAGCCAAGATCTAGGGTCGTGGCCCCAGCATTTT. As protein: CASSQDLGSWPQHF.

The rearrangement links TRBV6-5 to TRBJ1-1; D ambiguous. V was trimmed by 6 bases and J by 2 bases, leaving 10 bases between them. The CDR3 has 13 residues. CDR1 and CDR2 from the germline V gene are MNHEY and SVGAGI. CDR3 in DNA: TGTGCCAGCAGCCATCAGAGAAACACTGAAGCTTTCTTT. It encodes CASSHQRNTEAFF.

This clonotype was picked up a small number of times. The gene calls are TRBV28 and TRBJ1-1; no clear D gene. The germline V gene has CDR1 MDHEN and CDR2 SYDVKM. CDR3 length: 13 amino acids. The V end lost 6 bases, the J end lost 4 bases, and 12 bases lay between the germline ends. CDR3 DNA: TGTGCCAGCAGCCCCAGGATGTTCACTGAAGCTTTCTTT. Amino acid sequence: CASSPRMFTEAFF.

This clonotype came up many times. The chain joins TRBV20-1 to TRBJ2-4; a weak D match, TRBD1 (6 bases). Trimming stripped 1 base from V and 0 bases from J, with 10 bases between. This CDR3 has 15 amino acids. Germline CDR1 reads DFQATT; CDR2 reads SNEGSKA (reference sequence). The CDR3 spells CSARAQGLAKNIQYF. CDR3 in DNA: TGCAGTGCTAGAGCTCAGGGGTTAGCCAAAAACATTCAGTACTTC.

There are a few counts of this clonotype. The chain recombines TRBV10-1 with TRBJ2-2; D is ambiguous. Trimming stripped 6 bases from V and 6 bases from J, with 8 bases between. This CDR3 is 12 amino acids long. Germline V gene data show CDR1 as WNHNN and CDR2 as SYGVQD (reference sequence). This CDR3 is CASSSFSGELFF. CDR3 coding DNA: TGCGCCAGCAGCTCGTTTTCCGGGGAGCTGTTTTTT.

The chain combines TRBV20-1 with TRBJ2-7; the D gene could be TRBD1 or TRBD2 (5 bases each). Trimming stripped 4 bases from V and 3 bases from J, with 13 bases between. The CDR3 spans 13 residues. Germline V gene lookup returns CDR1 DFQATT and CDR2 SNEGSKA (reference sequence). CDR3 loop: CSATRDGLYEQYF. DNA of the CDR3: TGCAGTGCTACCCGGGACGGCCTCTACGAGCAGTACTTC.

The chain is built from TRBV28 and TRBJ2-5; TRBD2 aligns across 7 bases. Germline assignment: CDR1 MDHEN and CDR2 SYDVKM. V lost 7 bases, J lost 2 bases, and 10 bases stayed unmatched. The CDR3 length is 15 residues. This CDR3 is CASKRAGKTQETQYF. CDR3 nucleotides: TGTGCCAGCAAGCGAGCGGGGAAAACTCAAGAGACCCAGTACTTC.

The rearrangement links TRBV7-2 to TRBJ2-7, with D possibly being TRBD1 (5 bases). CDR3 length: 15 residues. Germline assignment: CDR1 SGHTA and CDR2 FQGNSA. V was clipped by 0 bases and J by 4 bases, with 13 bases between them. The CDR3 bases are TGTGCCAGCAGCTTAGCCTCGACAGACAAATACGAGCAGTACTTC. Encoded protein: CASSLASTDKYEQYF.

This clonotype was seen a handful of times. This chain links TRBV20-1 with TRBJ2-7; 7 bases line up with TRBD1. The ends lost 0 bases at V and 1 base at J; junction bases unmatched: 12. The germline gives CDR1 DFQATT, CDR2 SNEGSKA (reference sequence). There are 17 residues in the CDR3. The CDR3 DNA reads TGCAGTGCTAGAGATGGGGACCGGGACAGAATTTCCTACGAGCAGTACTTC. Its protein product is CSARDGDRDRISYEQYF.

J is TRBJ2-2 and V is TRBV24-1; 7 nucleotides line up with TRBD1. The CDR3 has 15 amino acids. V lost 3 bases, J lost 8 bases, and 8 bases stayed unmatched. CDR1 is KGHDR, CDR2 SFDVKD, per germline. This CDR3 is CATSDPQGEPGELFF. The CDR3 nucleotides are TGTGCCACCAGTGATCCTCAGGGGGAACCTGGGGAGCTGTTTTTT.

This clonotype occurred a few times. The chain carries TRBV5-1 and TRBJ2-5; possible D gene TRBD1, 6 bases. Germline lookup yields CDR1 SGHRS and CDR2 YFSETQ. This CDR3 has 17 amino acids. With 0 bases removed from V and 1 base from J, the gap between germline ends came to 16 bases. CDR3 amino acids: CASSLDSAQGSQETQYF. The CDR3 region has the DNA TGCGCCAGCAGCTTGGACAGCGCTCAGGGGAGCCAAGAGACCCAGTACTTC. Based on the CDR3 plus reference TRBV5-1 and TRBJ2-5, the full variable domain is KAGVTQTPRYLIKTRGQQVTLSCSPISGHRSVSWYQQTPGQGLQFLFEYFSETQRNKGNFPGRFSGRQFSNSRSEMNVSTLELGDSALYLCASSLDSAQGSQETQYFGPGTRLLVL.

Only a few counts were recorded for this clonotype. V is TRBV7-8 and J is TRBJ2-5; D assignment may be TRBD1 or TRBD2 (5 bases each). Germline values: CDR1 SGHVS, CDR2 FQNEAQ. Trimming took 2 bases from V and 5 from J, leaving 18 bases between them. This CDR3 region has 16 residues. The CDR3 DNA reads as TGTGCCAGCAGCTTACATGTTGGGGGAGAAGACGAGACCCAGTACTTC. This sequence encodes CASSLHVGGEDETQYF.

In this sample, this clonotype turned up a few times. V and J are TRBV6-2 or TRBV6-3 and TRBJ1-5; possible D gene TRBD1, 5 bases. CDR1 and CDR2 from the germline V gene are MNHEY and SVGEGT. The CDR3 has 16 residues. V lost 2 bases, J lost 0 bases, and 11 bases lay in between. CDR3 sequence: CASSYGGRYSNQPQHF. DNA of the CDR3: TGTGCCAGCAGTTACGGGGGTAGATATAGCAATCAGCCCCAGCATTTT.

The chain links TRBV7-8 to TRBJ2-7; no firm D call. CDR1 is SGHVS, CDR2 FQNEAQ, per germline. V lost 1 base, J lost 4 bases, and 14 bases lay in between. The CDR3 is 15 amino acids. The CDR3 sequence: CASSLGPAAFYEQYF. The CDR3 bases are TGTGCCAGCAGCTTAGGACCGGCGGCCTTTTACGAGCAGTACTTC.

This clonotype turned up a few times. The rearrangement links TRBV4-1 to TRBJ2-7; D possibly corresponds to TRBD2 (6 bases). This CDR3 spans 15 amino acids. V lost 1 base to trimming and J lost 6 bases, with 16 bases between them. Per the germline V gene, CDR1 is MGHRA and CDR2 is YSYEKL. CDR3 sequence reads: CASSQGAGFGLEQYF. CDR3 nucleotides: TGCGCCAGCAGCCAAGGGGCGGGGTTCGGACTCGAGCAGTACTTC.

This clonotype was seen a handful of times. This chain links TRBV9 with TRBJ2-3; D may be TRBD1 (5 bases). This CDR3 has 15 residues. Germline V gene data show CDR1 as SGDLS and CDR2 as YYNGEE. V lost 3 bases, J lost 2 bases, and 13 bases lay in between. The CDR3 DNA sequence: TGTGCCAGCAGCGCCCCGACAGATTCCACAGATACGCAGTATTTT. Translated: CASSAPTDSTDTQYF. Combining the CDR3 with reference TRBV9 and TRBJ2-3 gives the whole variable domain DSGVTQTPKHLITATGQRVTLRCSPRSGDLSVYWYQQSLDQGLQFLIQYYNGEERAKGNILERFSAQQFPDLHSELNLSSLELGDSALYFCASSAPTDSTDTQYFGPGTRLTVL.

The chain recombines TRBV14 with TRBJ1-2, with TRBD1 matching 10 bases. CDR1 SGHDN and CDR2 FVKESK come from the germline V gene. V gave up 1 base and J gave up 8 bases; unmatched junction bases: 7. The CDR3 is 15 amino acids. Here the CDR3 reads CASSQAAGTGEGYTF. The CDR3 DNA sequence: TGTGCCAGCAGCCAAGCGGCCGGGACAGGGGAGGGCTACACCTTC.

In DNA form, the CDR3 reads TGTGCCAGCAGTACAGACAGGGGCCCACGAGGGGGCTACACCTTC. This encodes CASSTDRGPRGGYTF. This chain uses TRBV28 with TRBJ1-2; 8 bases agree with TRBD1. The germline V gene has CDR1 MDHEN and CDR2 SYDVKM. J gave up 8 bases and V 5 bases, and 13 bases lay outside the gene matches. The CDR3 has 15 residues.